These 27 T cell receptor beta chains share one sample of origin, sequenced in a study of regulatory T cells in long-lasting Graves disease. Building the TCR beta libraries relied on iRepertoire HTBI primers, and CDR3 regions underwent Arm-PCR. One entry per CDR3 protein results from TCRdb running MiXCR on the multiplex PCR reads. This table holds approximately 360,000 distinct CDR3 sequences, approximately 23% found once. The time point here: persistent/refractory GD, antithyroid drugs over 5 years with positive TRAb. Isolated PBMC RNA provided the starting material for the TCR library. The material sequenced was peripheral blood mononuclear cells (PBMCs), taken when the disease was refractory, from a patient treated with antithyroid drugs. These receptors were taken from a middle-aged woman with Graves disease.

This clonotype was observed a few times. The chain recombines TRBV27 with TRBJ2-2; possible D gene TRBD2, 6 bases. The germline V gene has CDR1 MNHEY and CDR2 SMNVEV (reference sequence). CDR3 size: 15 residues. Trimming removed 3 bases at V and 4 bases at J, with 12 bases between. In DNA, the CDR3 is TGTGCCAGCAGTTTTCGGGGGAGCGGCACCGGGGAGCTGTTTTTT. It encodes CASSFRGSGTGELFF.

The V gene is TRBV29-1, the J gene TRBJ2-3; 8 bases match TRBD2. The CDR3 is 13 amino acids. Per germline, CDR1 SQVTM and CDR2 ANQGSEA. Trimming at V came to 7 bases and at J to 2 bases, leaving 5 bases not matched to a gene. CDR3 nucleotides: TGCAGCGCCCGACTAGCGCACACAGATACGCAGTATTTT. Residues: CSARLAHTDTQYF.

There are a few counts of this clonotype. J is TRBJ2-5 and V is TRBV11-2, with D possibly TRBD2 on 6 matching bases. The J call may be mistaken, given a closer DNA end match to TRBJ2-7. CDR1 and CDR2 from the germline V gene are SGHAT and FQNNGV. The CDR3 loop spans 14 amino acids. CDR3 in DNA: TGTGCCAGCAGCTCCTCCGGGACTCTATACGAGCAGTACTTC. Translating it yields CASSSSGTLYEQYF.

The V call is TRBV28, the J call TRBJ2-2, with 8 bases that match TRBD1. Germline CDR1 and CDR2: MDHEN and SYDVKM. Trimming cost V 10 bases and J 8 bases; bases outside gene matches: 12. CDR3 length: 14 residues. DNA of the CDR3: TGTGCCATTACTAACCAGGGGGCGGCAGGGGAGCTGTTTTTT. Amino acids: CAITNQGAAGELFF.

The chain joins TRBV7-9 to TRBJ2-3, with TRBD2 matching over 8 bases. CDR1 and CDR2 (germline): SEHNR, FQNEAQ (reference sequence). Germline trimming cut 3 bases from V and 2 bases from J; bases unmatched to any gene: 13. The CDR3 is 18 residues long. This CDR3 is CASSFLAGGLGHTDTQYF. The CDR3 DNA follows: TGTGCCAGCAGCTTCCTGGCGGGAGGATTGGGGCACACAGATACGCAGTATTTT.

As concerns this clonotype: A much larger clone differs from this one at a single base, so this may be a read error. The chain carries TRBV7-8 and TRBJ2-1, with D possibly being TRBD2 (5 bases). Germline-derived CDR1 and CDR2 are SGHVS and FQNEAQ. Trimming removed 6 bases from V and 9 bases from J, with 6 bases in between. The CDR3 consists of 10 residues. The CDR3 reads CASRGSEQFF. The CDR3 DNA is TGTGCCAGCAGGGGGAGTGAGCAGTTCTTC.

This clonotype was recorded at least ten times. The chain couples TRBV2 to TRBJ2-5; D possibly matches TRBD1 or TRBD2 (5 bases each). Germline-derived CDR1 and CDR2 are SNHLY and FYNNEI. Trimming took off 8 bases at V and 5 bases at J, with 15 bases between the two ends. The length of the CDR3 is 13 residues. In DNA form, the CDR3 reads TGTGCCAGCGCCGTATTTGGGACGGAGACCCAGTACTTC. It codes for CASAVFGTETQYF.

This clonotype was seen ten or more times. This rearrangement joins TRBV11-2 to TRBJ2-4; 8 bases fit TRBD1. With V trimmed by 4 bases and J by 5 bases, 7 bases remained unmatched. Germline V gene lookup returns CDR1 SGHAT and CDR2 FQNNGV. The CDR3 runs 15 residues. The chain's CDR3 is CASSSPRQGQNIQYF. DNA for the CDR3: TGTGCCAGCAGCTCACCACGACAGGGGCAAAACATTCAGTACTTC.

Notes on this clonotype: A much larger clone differs by one base, so this may be a read error. J is TRBJ1-2 and V is TRBV28, with D maybe TRBD1 (5 bases). Germline CDR1 MDHEN, CDR2 SYDVKM. The V and J ends lost 4 bases and 5 bases respectively, with 29 bases between them. This CDR3 region has 19 residues. CDR3 bases: TGTGCCAGCAGTTCCCCCTCTCGACAGAGGGCTGGCTCATCTTATGGCTACACCTTC. The encoded protein is CASSSPSRQRAGSSYGYTF.

This chain uses TRBV7-3 with TRBJ2-3, with D hard to call. This CDR3 contains 13 residues. Trimming removed 6 bases at V and 5 bases at J, with 12 bases between. CDR1 SGHTA and CDR2 FQGTGA come from the germline V gene. CDR3 in amino acids: CASSRRPEDTQYF. CDR3 in DNA: TGTGCCAGCAGTCGAAGACCGGAAGATACGCAGTATTTT. Using reference TRBV7-3 and TRBJ2-3 for the parts outside the CDR3, the full variable domain is GAGVSQTPSNKVTEKGKYVELRCDPISGHTALYWYRQSLGQGPEFLIYFQGTGAADDSGLPNDRFFAVRPEGSVSTLKIQRTERGDSAVYLCASSRRPEDTQYFGPGTRLTVL.

This clonotype was recorded once. This likely comes from a read error, as the CDR3 has no conserved phenylalanine or tryptophan at its end. V and J are TRBV9 and TRBJ2-5; D is ambiguous. CDR1 and CDR2 from the germline V gene are SGDLS and YYNGEE. V was clipped by 1 base and J by 4 bases, with 17 bases between them. The CDR3 totals 16 residues. This CDR3 reads CASSVTSQRQVETQYL. For the CDR3, the DNA is TGTGCCAGCAGCGTAACATCCCAGCGTCAAGTAGAGACCCAGTACCTC.

This clonotype was seen ten or more times. The DNA is left out, because the CDR3 cannot be placed on it with certainty; the CDR3 is given as TCRdb lists it. This chain joins TRBV12-3 or TRBV12-4 and TRBJ2-7; the table gives TRBD1 as D, unverified against the DNA. The CDR3 is made up of 15 amino acids, end residues included. The CDR3: CASSSVRGTLYEQYF.

A word on this clonotype: A much larger clone sits a single nucleotide away, making a read error possible. The rearrangement joins TRBV6-2 or TRBV6-3 to TRBJ1-1; D is unresolved. This CDR3 spans 13 amino acids. CDR1 MNHEY and CDR2 SVGEGT come from the germline V gene. V was pared by 5 bases and J by 2 bases, with 9 bases between. The CDR3 DNA reads as TGTGCCAGCAGTGACTGGGCAAACACTGAAGCTTTCTTT. Protein: CASSDWANTEAFF.

The chain uses TRBV5-1 and TRBJ2-7; TRBD2 aligns across 13 bases. V trimming: 4 bases; J trimming: 4 bases; junction bases outside the gene matches: 11. Germline V CDR1 and CDR2: SGHRS, YFSETQ. The CDR3 spans 17 residues. The CDR3 region has the DNA TGCGCCAGCAGCGGTACTAGCGGGAGGGCCGGGTTGTACGAGCAGTACTTC. It encodes CASSGTSGRAGLYEQYF.

The gene calls are TRBV4-1 and TRBJ2-6; the D gene is possibly TRBD2 (7 bases). The V gene's germline CDR1 is MGHRA and CDR2 YSYEKL. The CDR3 contains 18 residues. V lost 3 bases to trimming and J lost 0 bases, with 15 bases between them. The CDR3 DNA reads as TGCGCCAGCAGCCAGGAACAGGGAGGGTACTCTGGGGCCAACGTCCTGACTTTC. This translates into CASSQEQGGYSGANVLTF.

In this sample, this clonotype turned up many times. The V and J genes are TRBV2 and TRBJ1-4, with no clear D. The length of the CDR3 is 15 residues. V gave up 5 bases and J gave up 8 bases, with 18 bases separating them. In germline, CDR1 is SNHLY, CDR2 FYNNEI. The CDR3 region is CASSQKGLIGEKLFF. The CDR3 bases are TGTGCCAGCAGTCAAAAAGGATTAATCGGGGAAAAACTGTTTTTT.

This clonotype appeared a single time. A read error is possible here, since a much larger clone lies one base away. The chain links TRBV27 to TRBJ2-7, with 9 bases aligning to TRBD2. The CDR3 is 14 amino acids. Germline loops: CDR1 MNHEY, CDR2 SMNVEV (reference sequence). CDR3 nucleotides: TGTGTCAGTTGGGGAAGCGGGGGGTCTAACGAGCAGTACTTC. It encodes CVSWGSGGSNEQYF.

This clonotype occurred many times. This sequence joins TRBV9 and TRBJ2-2; D is uncertain. This CDR3 has 12 amino acids. Deletions cut 4 bases from V and 6 bases from J, with 7 bases between. CDR1 and CDR2 (germline): SGDLS, YYNGEE. The CDR3 DNA reads as TGTGCCAGCAGCACCCGAGCCGGGGAGCTGTTTTTT. The encoded protein is CASSTRAGELFF.

The chain joins TRBV19 to TRBJ1-1; 9 positions agree with TRBD1. The CDR3 is made up of 15 amino acids. CDR1 is LNHDA and CDR2 is SQIVND in the germline V gene (reference sequence). The V and J ends lost 7 bases and 2 bases, in that order; junction bases with no gene match: 8. The CDR3 DNA follows: TGTGCCAGTACCAACAGGGGGCCGGGAAACACTGAAGCTTTCTTT. Residues: CASTNRGPGNTEAFF. Combining the CDR3 with reference TRBV19 and TRBJ1-1 gives the whole variable domain DGGITQSPKYLFRKEGQNVTLSCEQNLNHDAMYWYRQDPGQGLRLIYYSQIVNDFQKGDIAEGYSVSREKKESFPLTVTSAQKNPTAFYLCASTNRGPGNTEAFFGQGTRLTVV.

This clonotype has just a few counts. This chain links TRBV19 with TRBJ2-7; D not certain. This CDR3 is built from 12 residues. The germline V gene has CDR1 LNHDA and CDR2 SQIVND (reference sequence). V was cut by 1 base and J by 5 bases, with 6 bases left in between. Written as DNA, the CDR3 is TGTGCCAGTAGTATAGGGGCGGACGAGCAGTACTTC. Its protein is CASSIGADEQYF. The whole variable domain, filled in from reference TRBV19 and TRBJ2-7, reads DGGITQSPKYLFRKEGQNVTLSCEQNLNHDAMYWYRQDPGQGLRLIYYSQIVNDFQKGDIAEGYSVSREKKESFPLTVTSAQKNPTAFYLCASSIGADEQYFGPGTRLTVT.

This clonotype was found many times. The chain joins TRBV6-1 to TRBJ2-7; D possibly corresponds to TRBD2 (6 bases). This CDR3 region has 16 residues. V lost 4 bases and J lost 4, with 20 bases in between. CDR1 MNHNS and CDR2 SASEGT come from the germline V gene. This CDR3 is CASSGRDSRWSYEQYF. The CDR3 DNA reads TGTGCCAGCAGTGGCCGGGACTCCCGTTGGAGTTACGAGCAGTACTTC.

This rearrangement joins TRBV19 to TRBJ1-5; no reliable D call. Trimming left V 5 bases short and J 3 bases short, with 8 bases between. The length of the CDR3 is 13 residues. Per the germline V gene, CDR1 is LNHDA and CDR2 is SQIVND (reference sequence). The CDR3: CASSEQSNQPQHF. The CDR3 DNA is TGTGCCAGTAGTGAACAGTCCAATCAGCCCCAGCATTTT.

This chain connects TRBV7-9 to TRBJ1-3; possibly TRBD1 for D (6 bases). This CDR3 is built from 15 residues. The V gene's germline CDR1 is SEHNR and CDR2 FQNEAQ (reference sequence). V dropped 5 bases and J dropped 4 bases, with 15 bases sitting between them. CDR3 coding DNA: TGTGCCAGCAGCAACCCTGGAGGACAGGGAAACACCATATATTTT. Amino acids: CASSNPGGQGNTIYF.

This clonotype was counted at least ten times. The CDR3 protein is CASSWTNTGELFF. CDR3 sequence (DNA): TGTGCCAGCAGCTGGACGAACACCGGGGAGCTGTTTTTT. V usage is TRBV7-8 and J usage is TRBJ2-2, with D unclear. The CDR3 has 13 amino acids. V lost 4 bases, J lost 0 bases, and 3 bases lay in between. CDR1 is SGHVS and CDR2 is FQNEAQ in the germline V gene.

As regards this clonotype: A much larger clone sits a single nucleotide away, making a read error possible. J is TRBJ2-2 and V is TRBV6-9; D remains ambiguous. Germline CDR1 MNHGY, CDR2 SVAAGI. This CDR3 is built from 14 residues. CDR3 residues: CAGSYGYNTGELFF. In DNA form, the CDR3 reads TGTGCCGGCAGTTACGGATATAACACCGGGGAGCTGTTTTTT.

V and J are TRBV7-2 and TRBJ2-5, with 10 bases fitting TRBD1. Germline lookup yields CDR1 SGHTA and CDR2 FQGNSA. The CDR3 spans 15 residues. V dropped 5 bases and J dropped 4; count of bases not matched to a gene: 7. CDR3 nucleotide sequence: TGTGCCAGCAGCCGAGGACAGGGGGTCCCAGAGACCCAGTACTTC. This translates into CASSRGQGVPETQYF. The whole variable domain, remainder taken from reference TRBV7-2 and TRBJ2-5, is GAGVSQSPSNKVTEKGKDVELRCDPISGHTALYWYRQSLGQGLEFLIYFQGNSAPDKSGLPSDRFSAERTGGSVSTLTIQRTQQEDSAVYLCASSRGQGVPETQYFGPGTRLLVL.

The V gene is TRBV10-3, the J gene TRBJ2-7; tentative D call: TRBD1 (5 bases). Between the trimmed V and J ends, which lost 7 bases and 2 bases, there was a span of 12 bases. This CDR3 region has 13 residues. Germline V lookup: CDR1 ENHRY, CDR2 SYGVKD. CDR3 amino acids: CAITPGNPYEQYF. CDR3 nucleotide sequence: TGTGCCATCACCCCAGGGAACCCCTACGAGCAGTACTTC.